This T cell receptor beta chain is drawn from a study of cytomegalovirus exposure and HLA in healthy donors. CDR1 and CDR2 (germline): SGHAT, FQNNGV. The CDR3 covers 13 residues. The germline V and J ends were trimmed by 7 bases and 4 bases, with 13 bases remaining between them. Only in-frame clones appear in the TCRdb table, and some are missing; sequencing was by immunoSEQ multiplex PCR. This table has under 200,000 clones, roughly nine tenths appearing once. This sequence originates from a man aged 18 to 30 in good health and CMV-seropositive. Sequenced sample: PBMCs. This rearrangement joins TRBV11-2 to TRBJ1-1, with a tentative D call TRBD1 (5 bases). CDR3 DNA: TGTGCCAGCATCCTGATGCAGGGCACTGAAGCTTTCTTT. Protein sequence: CASILMQGTEAFF. Supplemented by reference TRBV11-2 and TRBJ1-1, the full variable domain reads EAGVAQSPRYKIIEKRQSVAFWCNPISGHATLYWYQQILGQGPKLLIQFQNNGVVDDSQLPKDRFSAERLKGVDSTLKIQPAKLEDSAVYLCASILMQGTEAFFGQGTRLTVV.